Each of the 5 T cell receptor beta chains below was sequenced from the same sample in a study of blood T cell repertoires in COVID-19. Clones were read by immunoSEQ multiplex PCR, and TCRdb kept only the in-frame ones, dropping some. In the table there are around 120,000 clones, over 60% of which are singletons. The sequencing sample was made of peripheral blood. The source is a man aged 65 to 85 with acute or convalescent COVID-19.

The rearrangement uses TRBV4-1 and TRBJ2-2; 8 bases match TRBD1. Germline V gives CDR1 MGHRA, CDR2 YSYEKL. The CDR3 has 16 amino acids. Unmatched junction bases numbered 7, after V lost 4 bases and J lost 3 bases. DNA for the CDR3: TGCGCCAGCAGCCGGAGACAGGGGTTTTACACCGGGGAGCTGTTTTTT. Amino acids: CASSRRQGFYTGELFF.

In regard to this clone: The same CDR3 can be traced to other DNA sequences in this sample. The chain carries TRBV6-5 and TRBJ1-5; 8 nucleotides match TRBD1. Trimming took 6 bases from V and 4 from J; bases not matched to a gene: 5. The germline V gene has CDR1 MNHEY and CDR2 SVGAGI. This CDR3 spans 14 amino acids. The DNA of the CDR3 is TGTGCCAGCAGACGGACAGGGATGAATCAGCCCCAGCATTTT. Its protein product is CASRRTGMNQPQHF.

The chain combines TRBV6-5 with TRBJ1-5; TRBD1 aligns across 7 bases. Germline V CDR1 and CDR2: MNHEY, SVGAGI. The junction had 8 bases not matched to a gene; V was cut back by 4 bases and J by 5 bases. The CDR3 loop spans 15 amino acids. The CDR3 coding sequence is TGTGCCAGCAGTTCATTTGGCAGGGGGGATCAGCCCCAGCATTTT. Translation: CASSSFGRGDQPQHF.

V usage is TRBV4-1 and J usage is TRBJ1-1; D is perhaps TRBD1 (6 bases). The CDR3 totals 16 residues. CDR1 and CDR2 (germline): MGHRA, YSYEKL. The germline V and J ends were trimmed by 0 bases and 0 bases, with 11 bases remaining between them. The CDR3 bases are TGCGCCAGCAGCCAAGATCTGGCAGGGGTGAACACTGAAGCTTTCTTT. The encoded protein is CASSQDLAGVNTEAFF.

In its sample, this clone was seen a few times. The chain employs TRBV12-5 and TRBJ1-2; tentative D call: TRBD1 (5 bases). Between the trimmed V and J ends, which lost 3 bases and 6 bases, there was a span of 11 bases. Germline CDR1 and CDR2: LGHNT and FRNRAP. The CDR3 is made up of 13 amino acids. The CDR3, as DNA: TGTGCTAGTGGTTTTGCCCAGGGCCATGGCTACACCTTC. Translation gives CASGFAQGHGYTF.